This TCR beta chain appears in the sequencing data of a study of CD8 T cells in ankylosing spondylitis (dated by TCRdb to about 2017). Study-level background: The study set out to find disease-linked TCR variants by profiling T cell receptor beta repertoires in ankylosing spondylitis patients and healthy donors. The whole study cohort included over 85 healthy donors and about two dozen ankylosing spondylitis patients. Peripheral blood samples were taken, and synovial fluid was additionally collected from ankylosing spondylitis patients.

TCRdb shows the sequencer as Illumina HiSeq 2500. TCR beta libraries were prepared by quantitative 5'-RACE with molecular barcodes. The paper's data handling went like this. A new computational method, built on a probabilistic model of VDJ rearrangement, was used to identify disease-linked TCR variants. TCRdb ran its own pipeline on the public reads, namely fastp trimming at Q25 and MiXCR clone calling, and kept in-frame beta chains. Every entry covers one CDR3 protein and lists the most common genes and DNA from its rows. TCRdb assigned the V and J calls; the authors' analysis was not used. For this sample there are about 150,000 distinct CDR3 sequences; 40% to 50% appear just once. Around 15% of the sample is taken by the ten largest. V is reduced by 4 bases and J by 1 base, leaving a spacing of 7 bases between them. The CDR3 covers 13 residues, taking in both the cysteine and the phenylalanine. Only CDR3 DNA is held: 39 bases, read in frame from base 1. From a lookup of the germline V gene (reference sequence), CDR1 and CDR2 are SGHAT and FQDESV.

Overall results and qualifications from the work: Some TCR beta motif variants had previously been reported in synovial fluid and blood of reactive arthritis patients, which suggested common disease-initiation mechanisms. The disease-linked clones had a CD8+ phenotype and were found at relatively low frequencies in peripheral blood. A TCR beta motif made up of roughly eight highly homologous amino acid variants appeared to be characteristic of blood from ankylosing spondylitis patients. The disease-linked clones were reported as significantly enriched in matched synovial fluid samples from ankylosing spondylitis patients.

This clonotype came up many times. It lacks a known antigen. There are no base qualities to consult, and no much larger clone falls within one base. Synovial fluid samples and blood samples obtained from the same ankylosing spondylitis patients were matched. The sample comprised synovial fluid, either unsorted or a sorted T cell fraction (not recorded which). The TCR originated in a male donor with ankylosing spondylitis. The V and J genes are TRBV11-1 and TRBJ1-1; D gene: possibly TRBD1, on 5 matching bases. For the CDR3, the sequence is CASSWGQNTEAFF. The DNA sequence reads TGTGCCAGCAGCTGGGGCCAGAACACTGAAGCTTTCTTT.